The text below deals with one TCR beta chain. The antigen remains unidentified. This record belongs to a study of T cells in localized non-small cell lung cancer. Study findings and constraints: Adjacent lung held a median around 58 of the top 100 tumor clones. Longer overall survival was linked to higher blood T cell density. Among the tissues sampled, uninvolved adjacent lung had the highest T cell clonality, above tumor.

Assay used: immunoSEQ multiplex PCR; TCRdb lists only in-frame clones, some missing. The sample includes tens of thousands of clones, 80% of them seen just once. The junction had 8 bases not matched to a gene; V was cut back by 4 bases and J by 6 bases. This CDR3 region has 14 residues. CDR1 and CDR2 (germline): SQVTM, ANQGSEA. The sequencing here drew on peripheral blood, taken before any cancer treatment. This clonotype was sampled from an older female donor with stage I lung adenocarcinoma. This sequence joins TRBV29-1 and TRBJ2-1; 8 positions match TRBD2. CDR3 sequence reads: CSVAESGSGNEQFF. CDR3 nucleotides: TGCAGCGTTGCGGAGAGCGGGAGCGGCAATGAGCAGTTCTTC.